The 20 T cell receptor beta chains listed next were all sequenced from one sample in a study of T-cell memory formation after mild COVID-19. MiXCR, run by TCRdb on the 5' RACE reads, gives a single entry per CDR3 protein. Of 450,000 or so distinct CDR3 sequences listed, 25% are singletons. Material: PBMCs or a T cell subset sorted from them (not recorded which). Receptors were obtained from an adult woman who had mild COVID-19 (a few samples of this study predate the infection). Cell type and time point are not known.

Turning to this clonotype: A junction boundary mismatches the germline segment, possibly from a read error. The rearrangement joins TRBV5-1 to TRBJ2-5; tentatively, D is TRBD1 (6 bases). The CDR3 loop spans 14 amino acids. CDR1 is SGHRS, CDR2 YFSETQ, per germline. The CDR3 reads CASSNHREQETQYF. CDR3 nucleotide sequence: TGCGCAAGCAGCAACCACAGGGAACAAGAGACCCAGTACTTC.

This clonotype was observed many times. The chain employs TRBV5-1 and TRBJ2-5; D is uncertain. In germline, CDR1 is SGHRS, CDR2 YFSETQ. V lost 4 bases and J 5 bases, leaving 6 bases between the germline ends. CDR3 length equals 11 residues. The CDR3 DNA reads as TGCGCCAGCAGCGAACGGGAGACCCAGTACTTC. Translating gives CASSERETQYF.

This clonotype turned up a few times. V is TRBV20-1 and J is TRBJ2-7; TRBD1 is a possible D gene (5 bases). The germline V gene has CDR1 DFQATT and CDR2 SNEGSKA (reference sequence). The CDR3 contains 13 residues. V gave up 2 bases and J gave up 0 bases, with 8 bases separating them. CDR3 region: CSARSTDSYEQYF. CDR3 sequence (DNA): TGCAGTGCTAGATCGACAGACTCCTACGAGCAGTACTTC.

This clonotype was observed a handful of times. This chain links TRBV29-1 with TRBJ2-2, with TRBD2 as a possible D gene (5 bases). Germline CDR1 and CDR2: SQVTM and ANQGSEA. The CDR3 runs to 11 residues. V was clipped by 4 bases and J by 6 bases, with 6 bases between them. As DNA, the CDR3 is TGCAGCGTTGCTAGCTCCGGGGAGCTGTTTTTT. It codes for CSVASSGELFF.

In this sample, this clonotype turned up a few times. The rearrangement links TRBV12-3 or TRBV12-4 to TRBJ2-5; D gene unclear. The V and J ends lost 6 bases and 5 bases respectively, with 31 bases between them. The CDR3 is 19 amino acids. CDR3 protein: CASSSPLVPGKLTGETQYF. Written as DNA, the CDR3 is TGTGCCAGCAGCTCTCCCCTCGTCCCGGGTAAACTTACCGGGGAGACCCAGTACTTC.

This rearrangement joins TRBV27 to TRBJ2-1; the D gene is possibly TRBD2 (6 bases). The CDR3 totals 13 residues. CDR1 MNHEY and CDR2 SMNVEV come from the germline V gene (reference sequence). V lost 6 bases and J 4 bases, leaving 10 bases between the germline ends. In DNA, the CDR3 is TGTGCCAGCAGGGGGCGGGGTTACAATGAGCAGTTCTTC. This codes for CASRGRGYNEQFF.

The chain joins TRBV4-2 to TRBJ1-6; possibly TRBD1 for D (6 bases). The V and J ends lost 0 bases and 10 bases respectively, with 13 bases between them. CDR1 is LGHNA, CDR2 YNFKEQ, per germline. The CDR3 has 15 residues. As DNA, the CDR3 is TGTGCCAGCAGCCAAGAAGGGGGGGGCTGGTCACCCCTCCACTTT. Translated, it gives CASSQEGGGWSPLHF.

This clonotype has a handful of counts. The chain combines TRBV12-3 or TRBV12-4 with TRBJ1-1; 8 bases line up with TRBD1. Germline trimming cut 7 bases from V and 8 bases from J; bases unmatched to any gene: 18. CDR3 size: 16 residues. Here the CDR3 DNA reads TGTGCCAGCACCCCCGGGGGAAGGACAGGGTTTATGGAAGCTTTCTTT. Its translation: CASTPGGRTGFMEAFF.

J is TRBJ1-2 and V is TRBV27; a weak D match, TRBD1 (6 bases). This CDR3 region has 16 residues. CDR1 MNHEY and CDR2 SMNVEV come from the germline V gene (reference sequence). V lost 5 bases and J lost 6, with 22 bases in between. CDR3 protein: CASSAYGGGDRNGYTF. In DNA, the CDR3 is TGTGCCAGCAGTGCATATGGGGGGGGAGACAGGAATGGCTACACCTTC.

This clonotype was seen a handful of times. The chain combines TRBV5-1 with TRBJ2-1, with TRBD2 as a possible D gene (6 bases). Germline V gives CDR1 SGHRS, CDR2 YFSETQ. The CDR3 spans 17 residues. The V and J ends lost 0 bases and 6 bases respectively, with 19 bases between them. CDR3 nucleotides: TGCGCCAGCAGCTTGGGGCCCGGACTACTCGCCTTCAATGAGCAGTTCTTC. This gives the protein CASSLGPGLLAFNEQFF.

This clonotype was seen more than once but under ten times. The chain employs TRBV5-1 and TRBJ1-1; D perhaps matches TRBD1 (5 bases). The CDR3 has 16 residues. V was cut by 4 bases and J by 0 bases, with 16 bases left in between. Germline V gene sequence: CDR1 SGHRS, CDR2 YFSETQ. The CDR3 nucleotides read TGCGCCAGCAGCCCCCCGTCTCAGGGCTTGAACACTGAAGCTTTCTTT. The encoded protein is CASSPPSQGLNTEAFF.

The V call is TRBV2, the J call TRBJ2-6; TRBD1 aligns across 8 bases. Germline V lookup: CDR1 SNHLY, CDR2 FYNNEI. The length of the CDR3 is 17 residues. Unmatched junction bases numbered 7, after V lost 6 bases and J lost 0 bases. For the CDR3, the DNA is TGTGCCAGCAGCCTGACAGGGGACCTCTCTGGGGCCAACGTCCTGACTTTC. Translation gives CASSLTGDLSGANVLTF.

The chain recombines TRBV7-9 with TRBJ2-7; 10 positions agree with TRBD1. The trim removed 7 bases at V and 5 bases at J, leaving 8 bases unmatched. CDR1 and CDR2 (germline): SEHNR, FQNEAQ (reference sequence). This CDR3 region has 14 residues. CDR3 loop: CASTSGTGDHEQYF. The CDR3 nucleotides read TGTGCCAGCACTTCCGGGACAGGGGACCACGAGCAGTACTTC.

The rearrangement links TRBV2 to TRBJ2-1, with a possible D match to TRBD2 (6 bases). Trimming shortened V by 4 bases and J by 4 bases, and 11 bases separated the two germline ends. Germline loops: CDR1 SNHLY, CDR2 FYNNEI. The CDR3 spans 14 residues. The CDR3 coding sequence is TGTGCCAGCAGTGGACTAGAGAATTACAATGAGCAGTTCTTC. This translates into CASSGLENYNEQFF.

The chain has TRBV5-1 and TRBJ1-2; no clear D. Looked up from germline, CDR1 is SGHRS and CDR2 is YFSETQ. With 0 bases removed from V and 2 bases from J, the gap between germline ends came to 8 bases. The CDR3 is 14 amino acids. The CDR3 nucleotides read TGCGCCAGCAGCTTGGATCCAGGAAACTATGGCTACACCTTC. Translated: CASSLDPGNYGYTF.

This clonotype was found a few times. This chain uses TRBV6-2 or TRBV6-3 with TRBJ2-2; D gene uncertain. The V end lost 2 bases, the J end lost 0 bases, and 16 bases lay between the germline ends. The CDR3 spans 18 residues. Per the germline V gene, CDR1 is MNHEY and CDR2 is SVGEGT. The DNA for the CDR3 is TGTGCCAGCAGTTACCCGGGTTGGTTGACTGCGAACACCGGGGAGCTGTTTTTT. This codes for CASSYPGWLTANTGELFF.

This clonotype was detected a few times. This chain joins TRBV18 and TRBJ2-3; the match to TRBD1 covers 8 bases. Germline loops: CDR1 KGHSH, CDR2 LQKENI. This CDR3 comprises 16 residues. V trimming: 3 bases; J trimming: 3 bases; junction bases outside the gene matches: 8. The CDR3 protein is CASSPPGGAGTDTQYF. CDR3 in DNA: TGTGCCAGCTCACCCCCAGGGGGCGCTGGGACAGATACGCAGTATTTT. Full variable domain (remainder filled in from reference TRBV18 and TRBJ2-3): NAGVMQNPRHLVRRRGQEARLRCSPMKGHSHVYWYRQLPEEGLKFMVYLQKENIIDESGMPKERFSAEFPKEGPSILRIQQVVRGDSAAYFCASSPPGGAGTDTQYFGPGTRLTVL.

The V and J genes are TRBV4-3 and TRBJ2-3; D is undetermined. Trimming stripped 7 bases from V and 3 bases from J, with 11 bases between. Germline CDR1 is LGHNA and CDR2 is YSLEER. The CDR3 covers 13 residues. CDR3 nucleotides: TGCGCCAGCACCCTCCTGGGGACAGATACGCAGTATTTT. Translation: CASTLLGTDTQYF.

The rearrangement joins TRBV12-3 or TRBV12-4 to TRBJ1-5, with D perhaps TRBD1 (5 bases). The CDR3 is 13 residues long. V lost 8 bases to trimming and J lost 6 bases, with 14 bases between them. CDR3: CASQWGVGQPQHF. The CDR3 coding sequence is TGTGCCAGCCAATGGGGGGTCGGTCAGCCCCAGCATTTT.

V is TRBV2 and J is TRBJ2-7; D is possibly TRBD1 (5 bases). The V end lost 8 bases, the J end lost 5 bases, and 22 bases lay between the germline ends. CDR3 length: 15 amino acids. The germline V gene has CDR1 SNHLY and CDR2 FYNNEI. The CDR3 DNA sequence: TGTGCCAGCCGCTCCAGGGCGTTCCGCCCCCACGAGCAGTACTTC. Its translation is CASRSRAFRPHEQYF.